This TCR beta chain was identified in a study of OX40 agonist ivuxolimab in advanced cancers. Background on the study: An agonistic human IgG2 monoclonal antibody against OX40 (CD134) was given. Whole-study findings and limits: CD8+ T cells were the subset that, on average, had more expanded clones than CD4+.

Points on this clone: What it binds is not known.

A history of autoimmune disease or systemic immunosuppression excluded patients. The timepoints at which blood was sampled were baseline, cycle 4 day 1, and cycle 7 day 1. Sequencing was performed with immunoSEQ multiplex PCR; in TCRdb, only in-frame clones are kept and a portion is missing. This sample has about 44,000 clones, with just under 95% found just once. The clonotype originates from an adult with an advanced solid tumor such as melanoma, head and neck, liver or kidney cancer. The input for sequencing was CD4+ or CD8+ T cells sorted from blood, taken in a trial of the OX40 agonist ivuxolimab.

The CDR3 protein is CSVSPGGLVYEQYF. The CDR3, as DNA: TGCAGCGTTTCCCCCGGAGGGCTAGTTTACGAGCAGTACTTC. V gene TRBV29-1 combines with J gene TRBJ2-7, with a weak D call TRBD2 (6 bases). The V end lost 5 bases, the J end lost 4 bases, and 18 bases lay between the germline ends. The germline CDR1 and CDR2 sequences are SQVTM and ANQGSEA. The CDR3 is made up of 14 amino acids.